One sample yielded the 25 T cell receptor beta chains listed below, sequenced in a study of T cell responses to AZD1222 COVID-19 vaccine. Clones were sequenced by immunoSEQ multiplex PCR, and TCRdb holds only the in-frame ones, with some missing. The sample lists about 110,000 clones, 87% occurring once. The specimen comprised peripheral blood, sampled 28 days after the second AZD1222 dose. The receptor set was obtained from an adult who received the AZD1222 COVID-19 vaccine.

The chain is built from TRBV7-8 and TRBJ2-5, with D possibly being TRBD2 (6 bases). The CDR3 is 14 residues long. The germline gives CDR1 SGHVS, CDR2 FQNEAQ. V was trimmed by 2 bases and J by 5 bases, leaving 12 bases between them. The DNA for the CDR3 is TGTGCCAGCAGCTTAACCGGGAGTCGGGAGACCCAGTACTTC. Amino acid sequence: CASSLTGSRETQYF.

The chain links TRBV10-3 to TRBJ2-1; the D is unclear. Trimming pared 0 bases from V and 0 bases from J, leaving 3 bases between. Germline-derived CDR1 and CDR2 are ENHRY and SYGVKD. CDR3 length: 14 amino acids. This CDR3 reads CAISESTSYNEQFF. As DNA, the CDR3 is TGTGCCATCAGTGAGTCGACCTCCTACAATGAGCAGTTCTTC.

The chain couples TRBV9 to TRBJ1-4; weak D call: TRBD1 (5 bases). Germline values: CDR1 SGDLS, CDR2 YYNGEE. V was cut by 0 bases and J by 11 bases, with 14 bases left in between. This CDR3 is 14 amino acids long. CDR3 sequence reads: CASSVEGFGDKLFF. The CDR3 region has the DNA TGTGCCAGCAGCGTAGAGGGATTCGGGGACAAACTGTTTTTT.

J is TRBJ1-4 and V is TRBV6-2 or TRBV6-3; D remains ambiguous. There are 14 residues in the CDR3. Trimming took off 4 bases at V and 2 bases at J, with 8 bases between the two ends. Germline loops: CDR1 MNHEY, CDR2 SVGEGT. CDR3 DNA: TGTGCCAGCAGTTCTTGGAAGACTAATGAAAAACTGTTTTTT. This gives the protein CASSSWKTNEKLFF.

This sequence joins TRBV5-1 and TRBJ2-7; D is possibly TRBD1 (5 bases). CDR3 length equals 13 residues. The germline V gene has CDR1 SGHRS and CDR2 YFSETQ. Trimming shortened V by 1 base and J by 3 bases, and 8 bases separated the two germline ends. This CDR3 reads CASSLIQGYEQYF. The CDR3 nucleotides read TGCGCCAGCAGCTTGATTCAGGGCTACGAGCAGTACTTC.

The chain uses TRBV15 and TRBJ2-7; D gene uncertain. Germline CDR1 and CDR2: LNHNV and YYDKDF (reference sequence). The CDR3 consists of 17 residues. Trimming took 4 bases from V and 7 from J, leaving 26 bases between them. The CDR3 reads CATSKGSVGPAAREQYF. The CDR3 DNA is TGTGCCACCAGCAAGGGTTCAGTCGGACCCGCCGCTCGGGAGCAGTACTTC.

CDR3 sequence: CASTSQVPSNQPQHF. The DNA of the CDR3 is TGTGCCAGTACCTCCCAGGTACCTAGCAATCAGCCCCAGCATTTT. V usage is TRBV19 and J usage is TRBJ1-5; D ambiguous. The V gene's germline CDR1 is LNHDA and CDR2 SQIVND (reference sequence). Trimming pared 7 bases from V and 0 bases from J, leaving 13 bases between. This CDR3 is built from 15 residues.

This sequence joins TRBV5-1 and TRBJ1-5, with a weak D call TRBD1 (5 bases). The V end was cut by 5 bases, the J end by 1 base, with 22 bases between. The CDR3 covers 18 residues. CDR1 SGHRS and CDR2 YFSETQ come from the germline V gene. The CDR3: CASSSLDERGKSNQPQHF. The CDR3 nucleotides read TGCGCCAGCAGTTCCTTAGATGAGAGGGGAAAGAGCAATCAGCCCCAGCATTTT.

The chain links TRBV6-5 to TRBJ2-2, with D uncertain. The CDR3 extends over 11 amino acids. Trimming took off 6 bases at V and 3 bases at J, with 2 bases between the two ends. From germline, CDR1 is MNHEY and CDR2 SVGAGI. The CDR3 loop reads CASRYTGELFF. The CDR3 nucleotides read TGTGCCAGCAGGTACACCGGGGAGCTGTTTTTT.

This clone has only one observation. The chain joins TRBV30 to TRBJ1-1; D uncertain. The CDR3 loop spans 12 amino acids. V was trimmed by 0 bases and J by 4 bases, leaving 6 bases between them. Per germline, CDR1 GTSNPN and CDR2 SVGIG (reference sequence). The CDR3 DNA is TGTGCCTGGAGTGTGCGGAGCACTGAAGCTTTCTTT. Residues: CAWSVRSTEAFF.

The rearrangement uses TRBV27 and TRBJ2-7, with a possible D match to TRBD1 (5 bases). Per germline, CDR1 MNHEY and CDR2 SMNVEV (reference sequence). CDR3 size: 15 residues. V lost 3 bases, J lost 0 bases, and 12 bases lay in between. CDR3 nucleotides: TGTGCCAGCAGTTTGTCCTGGACATTCTCCTACGAGCAGTACTTC. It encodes CASSLSWTFSYEQYF.

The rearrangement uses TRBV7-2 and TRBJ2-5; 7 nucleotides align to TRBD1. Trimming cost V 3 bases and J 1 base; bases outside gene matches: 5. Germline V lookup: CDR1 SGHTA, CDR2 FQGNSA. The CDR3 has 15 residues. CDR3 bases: TGTGCCAGCAGCTTTCGCCGGGACAGCCAAGAGACCCAGTACTTC. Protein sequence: CASSFRRDSQETQYF.

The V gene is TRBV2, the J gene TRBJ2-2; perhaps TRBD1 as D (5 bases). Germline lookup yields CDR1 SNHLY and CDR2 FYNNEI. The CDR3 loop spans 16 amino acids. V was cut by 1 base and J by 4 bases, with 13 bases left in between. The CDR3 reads CASSEGQGRVTGELFF. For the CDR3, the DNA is TGTGCCAGCAGTGAAGGGCAGGGCCGAGTCACCGGGGAGCTGTTTTTT.

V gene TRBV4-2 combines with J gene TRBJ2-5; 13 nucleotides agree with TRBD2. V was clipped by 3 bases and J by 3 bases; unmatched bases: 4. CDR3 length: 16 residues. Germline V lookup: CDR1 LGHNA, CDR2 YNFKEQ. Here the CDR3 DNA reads TGTGCCAGCAGCCAGGATACTAGCGGGAGGGAAGAGACCCAGTACTTC. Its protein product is CASSQDTSGREETQYF.

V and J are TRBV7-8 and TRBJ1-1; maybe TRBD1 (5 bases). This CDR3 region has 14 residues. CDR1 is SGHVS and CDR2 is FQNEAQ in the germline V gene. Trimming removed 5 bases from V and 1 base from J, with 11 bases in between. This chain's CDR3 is CASSLDRGNTEAFF. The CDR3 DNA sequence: TGTGCCAGCAGCCTAGACAGAGGGAACACTGAAGCTTTCTTT.

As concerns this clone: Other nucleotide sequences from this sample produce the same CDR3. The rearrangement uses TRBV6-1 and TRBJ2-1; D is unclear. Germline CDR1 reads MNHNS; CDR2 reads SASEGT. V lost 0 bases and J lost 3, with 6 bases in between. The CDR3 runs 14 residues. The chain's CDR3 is CASSEAGGYNEQFF. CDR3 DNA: TGTGCCAGCAGTGAAGCCGGCGGCTACAATGAGCAGTTCTTC.

CDR3 sequence: CASSFFRGQEQYF. The CDR3 nucleotides are TGTGCCAGCAGTTTTTTCAGGGGGCAAGAGCAGTACTTC. The V call is TRBV28, the J call TRBJ2-7; TRBD1 aligns across 8 bases. The CDR3 totals 13 residues. CDR1 MDHEN and CDR2 SYDVKM come from the germline V gene. Losses at the gene ends were 3 bases for V and 7 bases for J; bases not matched to a gene: 5.

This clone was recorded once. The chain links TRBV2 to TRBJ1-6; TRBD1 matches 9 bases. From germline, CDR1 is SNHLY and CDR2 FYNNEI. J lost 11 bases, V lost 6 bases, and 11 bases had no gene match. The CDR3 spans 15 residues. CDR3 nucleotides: TGTGCCAGCAGAGGCCTAACAGGGGGCGGTACACCCCTCCACTTT. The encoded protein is CASRGLTGGGTPLHF.

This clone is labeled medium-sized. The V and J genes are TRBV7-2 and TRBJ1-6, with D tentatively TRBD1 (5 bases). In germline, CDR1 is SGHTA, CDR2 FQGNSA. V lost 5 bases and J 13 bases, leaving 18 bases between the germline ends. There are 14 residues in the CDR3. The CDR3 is CASSTRDGLGPLHF. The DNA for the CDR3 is TGTGCCAGCAGCACCCGGGACGGTCTCGGGCCCCTCCACTTT.

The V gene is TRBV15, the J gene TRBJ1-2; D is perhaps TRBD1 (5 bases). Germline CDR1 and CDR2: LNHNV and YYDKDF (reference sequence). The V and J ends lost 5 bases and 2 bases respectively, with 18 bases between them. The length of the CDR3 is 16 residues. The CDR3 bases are TGTGCCACCAGCGGAACGGGGGAGAATATGAACTATGGCTACACCTTC. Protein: CATSGTGENMNYGYTF.

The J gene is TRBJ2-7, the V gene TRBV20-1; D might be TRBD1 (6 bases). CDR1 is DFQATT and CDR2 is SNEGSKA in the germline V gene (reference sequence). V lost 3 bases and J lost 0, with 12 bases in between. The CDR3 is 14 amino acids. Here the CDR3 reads CSASGQLNSYEQYF. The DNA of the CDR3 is TGCAGTGCTAGTGGACAGTTAAACTCCTACGAGCAGTACTTC.

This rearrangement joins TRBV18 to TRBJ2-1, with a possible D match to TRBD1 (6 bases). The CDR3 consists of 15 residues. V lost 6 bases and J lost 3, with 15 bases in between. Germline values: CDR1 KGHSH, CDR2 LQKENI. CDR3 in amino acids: CASSLTGTGYNEQFF. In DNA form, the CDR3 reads TGTGCCAGCTCCCTAACAGGGACCGGCTACAATGAGCAGTTCTTC.

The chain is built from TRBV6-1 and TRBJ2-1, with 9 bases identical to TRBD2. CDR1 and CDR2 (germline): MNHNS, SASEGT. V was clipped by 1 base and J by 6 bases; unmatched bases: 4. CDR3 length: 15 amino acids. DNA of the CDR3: TGTGCCAGCAGTGAAGAAGTTAGCGGGAGCAATGAGCAGTTCTTC. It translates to CASSEEVSGSNEQFF.

The CDR3 nucleotides are TGTGCCAGTAGTATAGGTTCGGTGTCTAGCGGGAGTTGGAGTGAGCAGTTCTTC. Its protein product is CASSIGSVSSGSWSEQFF. The chain couples TRBV19 to TRBJ2-1, with TRBD2 matching over 10 bases. The CDR3 has 18 residues. Per germline, CDR1 LNHDA and CDR2 SQIVND (reference sequence). The junction had 15 bases not matched to a gene; V was cut back by 1 base and J by 9 bases.

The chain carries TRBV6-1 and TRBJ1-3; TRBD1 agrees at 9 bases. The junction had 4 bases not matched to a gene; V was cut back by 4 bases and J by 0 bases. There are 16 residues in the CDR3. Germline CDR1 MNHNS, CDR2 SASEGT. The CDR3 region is CASSASTGGSGNTIYF. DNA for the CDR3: TGTGCCAGCAGTGCATCGACAGGGGGCTCTGGAAACACCATATATTTT.